Below are 19 T cell receptor beta chains sequenced from a single sample in a study of OX40 agonist ivuxolimab in advanced cancers. Sequencing was performed with immunoSEQ multiplex PCR; in TCRdb, only in-frame clones are kept and a portion is missing. The sample carries fewer than 20,000 clones, around 82% recorded once. The sequencing used CD4+ or CD8+ T cells sorted from blood, collected in a trial of the OX40 agonist ivuxolimab. These receptors originate from an adult with an advanced solid tumor such as melanoma, head and neck, liver or kidney cancer.

This clone occurred once. V usage is TRBV6-5 and J usage is TRBJ2-5; 9 bases line up with TRBD2. The ends lost 2 bases at V and 1 base at J; junction bases unmatched: 5. Germline CDR1 MNHEY, CDR2 SVGAGI. The CDR3 covers 16 residues. Written as DNA, the CDR3 is TGTGCCAGCAGTTACGGGGCGGGGGGGCCCCAAGAGACCCAGTACTTC. Its translation is CASSYGAGGPQETQYF.

This clone was detected a few times. The rearrangement joins TRBV7-2 to TRBJ1-1, with D hard to call. Germline V gene data show CDR1 as SGHTA and CDR2 as FQGNSA. The CDR3 runs 14 residues. Trimming took 5 bases from V and 1 from J, leaving 11 bases between them. CDR3 nucleotide sequence: TGTGCCAGCAGCCAAGACGTAAGGAACACTGAAGCTTTCTTT. Its translation: CASSQDVRNTEAFF. Using reference TRBV7-2 and TRBJ1-1 for the parts outside the CDR3, the full variable domain is GAGVSQSPSNKVTEKGKDVELRCDPISGHTALYWYRQSLGQGLEFLIYFQGNSAPDKSGLPSDRFSAERTGGSVSTLTIQRTQQEDSAVYLCASSQDVRNTEAFFGQGTRLTVV.

The CDR3 loop reads CASSFQGEGTEAFF. In DNA form, the CDR3 reads TGCGCCAGCAGCTTTCAAGGGGAAGGCACTGAAGCTTTCTTT. The chain recombines TRBV5-1 with TRBJ1-1, with D perhaps TRBD1 (5 bases). The V gene's germline CDR1 is SGHRS and CDR2 YFSETQ. The CDR3 has 14 amino acids. Trimming stripped 2 bases from V and 4 bases from J, with 12 bases between.

The chain employs TRBV19 and TRBJ1-2; tentative D call: TRBD1 (5 bases). Germline CDR1 LNHDA, CDR2 SQIVND (reference sequence). The CDR3 sequence is 14 residues long. The ends were cut back, 6 bases at V and 0 bases at J, with 11 bases in the middle. The CDR3 sequence is CASRVGTSNYGYTF. The CDR3 bases are TGTGCCAGTAGGGTAGGGACTTCTAACTATGGCTACACCTTC.

This clone occurred a few times. V usage is TRBV5-4 and J usage is TRBJ1-2; D gene ambiguous. Germline CDR1 reads SGHNT; CDR2 reads YYREEE (reference sequence). The CDR3 runs to 12 residues. Trimming removed 4 bases at V and 3 bases at J, with 7 bases between. The DNA of the CDR3 is TGTGCCAGCAGCCCAGGCGACTATGGCTACACCTTC. Translation: CASSPGDYGYTF.

This chain links TRBV4-2 with TRBJ2-1; D remains unclear. The germline V and J ends were trimmed by 1 base and 5 bases, with 12 bases remaining between them. This CDR3 spans 15 amino acids. CDR1 and CDR2 (germline): LGHNA, YNFKEQ. This chain's CDR3 is CASSQVAAGDNEQFF. CDR3 DNA: TGTGCCAGCAGCCAAGTAGCAGCTGGGGACAATGAGCAGTTCTTC.

V is TRBV10-1 and J is TRBJ2-7; 8 nucleotides agree with TRBD1. CDR1 and CDR2 (germline): WNHNN, SYGVQD (reference sequence). This CDR3 comprises 16 residues. V shed 4 bases, J shed 3 bases, and the junction held 11 bases outside the gene matches. CDR3 sequence reads: CASSGGLGQAGYEQYF. The CDR3 DNA follows: TGCGCCAGCAGTGGGGGACTGGGACAGGCCGGCTACGAGCAGTACTTC.

The V and J genes are TRBV1 and TRBJ2-3; the table's D call TRBD2 went unverified against the DNA. TRBV1 is reported as a pseudogene. The CDR3 length is 22 residues. The CDR3: CTSSQIPLTSGKPPWSTDTQYF. The CDR3 region has the DNA TGCACCAGCAGCCAAATCCCTCTAACTAGCGGAAAACCCCCTTGGAGCACAGATACGCAGTATTTT.

The V gene is TRBV9, the J gene TRBJ2-7; D may be TRBD2 (5 bases). V was trimmed by 0 bases and J by 4 bases, leaving 14 bases between them. From germline, CDR1 is SGDLS and CDR2 YYNGEE. The CDR3 extends over 15 amino acids. The CDR3 coding sequence is TGTGCCAGCAGCGTAGCTCCTAGCAGAATTTACGAGCAGTACTTC. Its protein is CASSVAPSRIYEQYF.

The chain combines TRBV7-3 with TRBJ2-7, with 13 bases that match TRBD2. The CDR3 has 16 amino acids. Germline V gene sequence: CDR1 SGHTA, CDR2 FQGTGA. The junction had 7 bases not matched to a gene; V was cut back by 2 bases and J by 6 bases. CDR3 nucleotide sequence: TGTGCCAGCAGCTTATTAGTAGGACTAGCGGGAGCCGAGCAGTACTTC. This sequence encodes CASSLLVGLAGAEQYF.

The gene calls are TRBV28 and TRBJ2-1, with TRBD2 matching over 9 bases. V trimming: 4 bases; J trimming: 2 bases; junction bases outside the gene matches: 3. CDR3 length equals 15 residues. Germline V gene sequence: CDR1 MDHEN, CDR2 SYDVKM. The CDR3 nucleotides are TGTGCCAGCAGTTCCTTAGCGGGAGCCTACAATGAGCAGTTCTTC. This encodes CASSSLAGAYNEQFF.

The chain uses TRBV11-2 and TRBJ2-7, with D possibly TRBD2 on 6 matching bases. The V gene's germline CDR1 is SGHAT and CDR2 FQNNGV. The CDR3 extends over 14 amino acids. V was clipped by 5 bases and J by 2 bases, with 13 bases between them. The CDR3 is CASSARDWTYEQYF. DNA of the CDR3: TGTGCCAGCAGCGCTCGGGACTGGACCTACGAGCAGTACTTC.

This rearrangement joins TRBV5-5 to TRBJ2-3, with 8 bases lining up with TRBD1. Trimming removed 2 bases from V and 5 bases from J; junction bases left unmatched: 4. The CDR3 length is 14 residues. Germline-derived CDR1 and CDR2 are SGHKS and YYEKEE (reference sequence). CDR3 region: CASSLRQGLDTQYF. The CDR3 DNA sequence: TGTGCCAGCAGCTTACGACAGGGGTTAGATACGCAGTATTTT. Full variable domain (remainder filled in from reference TRBV5-5 and TRBJ2-3): DAGVTQSPTHLIKTRGQQVTLRCSPISGHKSVSWYQQVLGQGPQFIFQYYEKEERGRGNFPDRFSARQFPNYSSELNVNALLLGDSALYLCASSLRQGLDTQYFGPGTRLTVL.

This chain connects TRBV6-5 to TRBJ1-3; perhaps TRBD1 as D (5 bases). This CDR3 region has 14 residues. Germline V CDR1 and CDR2: MNHEY, SVGAGI. Trimming took off 7 bases at V and 2 bases at J, with 12 bases between the two ends. The CDR3 sequence is CASTLGGAGNTIYF. CDR3 bases: TGTGCCAGCACCCTCGGGGGGGCTGGAAACACCATATATTTT.

This chain links TRBV27 with TRBJ2-5; 7 bases line up with TRBD2. The DNA end is more similar to TRBJ2-7, so the J call may be wrong. Germline CDR1 MNHEY, CDR2 SMNVEV (reference sequence). CDR3 length: 16 residues. The CDR3: CASSLSSGFFSGEQYF. As DNA, the CDR3 is TGTGCCAGCAGTTTAAGTAGCGGGTTCTTCTCAGGCGAGCAGTACTTC.

On this clone: In the same sample, other DNA sequences code for this CDR3. The chain uses TRBV5-1 and TRBJ1-2; no clear D gene. The CDR3 has 14 amino acids. CDR1 is SGHRS, CDR2 YFSETQ, per germline. Deletions cut 2 bases from V and 1 base from J, with 9 bases between. The DNA for the CDR3 is TGCGCCAGCAGCTTAGGACGGGTTAACTATGGCTACACCTTC. It yields the protein CASSLGRVNYGYTF.

The chain combines TRBV9 with TRBJ2-5; D is unclear. The germline V gene has CDR1 SGDLS and CDR2 YYNGEE. Deletions cut 0 bases from V and 2 bases from J, with 11 bases between. The CDR3 has 15 residues. This CDR3 is CASSVGVEGQETQYF. CDR3 DNA: TGTGCCAGCAGCGTAGGGGTGGAAGGGCAAGAGACCCAGTACTTC. The whole variable domain, filled in from reference TRBV9 and TRBJ2-5, reads DSGVTQTPKHLITATGQRVTLRCSPRSGDLSVYWYQQSLDQGLQFLIQYYNGEERAKGNILERFSAQQFPDLHSELNLSSLELGDSALYFCASSVGVEGQETQYFGPGTRLLVL.

The chain links TRBV5-1 to TRBJ1-2, with TRBD1 as a possible D gene (5 bases). Trimming removed 6 bases from V and 3 bases from J, with 12 bases in between. The CDR3 covers 13 residues. Germline CDR1 SGHRS, CDR2 YFSETQ. The CDR3 reads CASTLDRDYGYTF. CDR3 sequence (DNA): TGCGCCAGCACCTTAGACAGAGACTATGGCTACACCTTC.

V usage is TRBV7-3 and J usage is TRBJ2-7; D uncertain. Between the trimmed V and J ends, which lost 0 bases and 6 bases, there was a span of 12 bases. The CDR3 covers 14 residues. Germline V CDR1 and CDR2: SGHTA, FQGTGA. The CDR3 region has the DNA TGTGCCAGCAGCTTAACCCATCCAGTGGGCGAGCAGTACTTC. Its protein product is CASSLTHPVGEQYF.